Listed below are T cell receptor beta chains from one sample, sequenced in a study of T cells in Graves' hyperthyroidism and ophthalmopathy. TCRdb fed the multiplex PCR reads into MiXCR, producing one record per CDR3 protein. The sample has a few hundred thousand distinct CDR3 sequences; around 21% are singletons. Sequencing was carried out using blood. The source is a young man with Graves' hyperthyroidism. The CDR3 runs from the conserved cysteine through the conserved F or W. D genes are given only for firm matches. Some rows have no size entry. The others give once, few or many, or a class for an expanded clone.

D	J	V	size	DNA	CDR3
.	TRBJ1-5	TRBV11-2	many	TGTGCCAGCAGCTTAGGAGCTGGAGCCAATCAGCCCCAGCATTTT	CASSLGAGANQPQHF
.	TRBJ1-2	TRBV15	.	TGTGCCACCAGCAGAGATGGAGAAGGCTATGGCTACACCTTC	CATSRDGEGYGYTF
.	TRBJ1-1	TRBV11-2	many	TGTGCCAGCAGCTTTTTCCCGGGAAACACTGAAGCTTTCTTT	CASSFFPGNTEAFF
.	TRBJ1-2	TRBV29-1	many	TGCAGCGTTTACCAAAACTATGGCTACACCTTC	CSVYQNYGYTF
TRBD1	TRBJ1-2	TRBV7-9	many	TGTGCCGCAGGGACAGACTATGGCTACACCTTC	CAAGTDYGYTF
TRBD1	TRBJ2-7	TRBV12-3/TRBV12-4	.	TGTGCCAGCAGTTTAACGCGTGGGCAGGGGGTCGAGCAGTACTTC	CASSLTRGQGVEQYF
.	TRBJ1-1	TRBV28	many	TGTGCCAGCAGCGTGACAGGCAACACTGAAGCTTTCTTT	CASSVTGNTEAFF
.	TRBJ1-1	TRBV20-1	.	TGCAGTGCTCTCGACCGCCCTGAAGCTTTCTTT	CSALDRPEAFF
TRBD1	TRBJ1-1	TRBV28	many	TGTGCCAGCAGACTCACAGGGGGCATTGAAGCTTTCTTT	CASRLTGGIEAFF
TRBD1	TRBJ2-5	TRBV28	many	TGTGCCAGCAGTTCTCCCCCACAGGGGATGAGAGAGACCCAGTACTTC	CASSSPPQGMRETQYF
.	TRBJ2-2	TRBV6-1	many	TGTGCCAGCAGTGAAAAGGACACCGGGGAGCTGTTTTTT	CASSEKDTGELFF
.	TRBJ2-7	TRBV5-5	.	TGTGCCAGCAGCCTTCCGAGGGGCAAGGTCCACGAGCAGTACTTC	CASSLPRGKVHEQYF
TRBD1	TRBJ1-6	TRBV11-2	many	TGTGCCAGCAGCCTAGGACAGGGACATTCACCCCTCCACTTT	CASSLGQGHSPLHF
TRBD1	TRBJ1-2	TRBV7-6	many	TGTGCCAGCAGCTTTACAGGGGGCATAGGCTACACCTTC	CASSFTGGIGYTF
.	TRBJ1-2	TRBV28	many	TGTGCCACCGGGTTCAGTGGCTACACCTTC	CATGFSGYTF
.	TRBJ1-1	TRBV19	many	TGTGCCATTTCTGACGGGAACACTGAAGCTTTCTTT	CAISDGNTEAFF
.	TRBJ2-5	TRBV11-2	many	TGTGCCAGCAGCTTTAACCACCAAGAGACCCAGTACTTC	CASSFNHQETQYF
.	TRBJ1-1	TRBV19	.	TGTGCCAGTAGTTCCCCTCCCGGCGATGAAGCTTTCTTT	CASSSPPGDEAFF
.	TRBJ2-2	TRBV11-3	.	TGTGCCAGCAGCTCCAGGGGACAGGGCCCGGGAGGGCCTGGCGGGGAGCTGTTTTTT	CASSSRGQGPGGPGGELFF
TRBD2	TRBJ2-5	TRBV6-1	many	TGTGCCAGCACCTACGGGACTAGCGGGAGTAGCGAGACCCAGTACTTC	CASTYGTSGSSETQYF
.	TRBJ2-2	TRBV19	many	TGTGCCAGTATCGATGTCAGGAGGGGGGAGCTGTTTTTT	CASIDVRRGELFF
.	TRBJ2-5	TRBV2	many	TGTGCCAGCAGGGCCAAACGCTTCGGGGGACGCCAAGAGACCCAGTACTTC	CASRAKRFGGRQETQYF
.	TRBJ2-7	TRBV25-1	.	TGTGCCAACCACCGCAGGGCCCCCTACTACGAGCAGTACTTC	CANHRRAPYYEQYF
.	TRBJ1-5	TRBV7-9	few	TGTGCCAGCAGCTTTGCGGGAAATAGCAATCAGCCCCAGCATTTT	CASSFAGNSNQPQHF
.	TRBJ2-7	TRBV28	many	TGTGCCAGCAGTTTGGAGAGATACGAGCAGTACTTC	CASSLERYEQYF
TRBD2	TRBJ2-2	TRBV9	many	TGTGCCAGCAGCGCGACTAGCGGGGGGGCAGTTGCCGGGGAGCTGTTTTTT	CASSATSGGAVAGELFF
TRBD2	TRBJ2-5	TRBV6-5	.	TGTGCCAGCAGTTATAGTAGCGGGAGGCCGATTGAGACCCAGTACTTC	CASSYSSGRPIETQYF
TRBD1	TRBJ1-2	TRBV7-9	many	TGTGCCAGCAGCCTCGGACAGGGGCTCCCTTATGGCTACACCTTC	CASSLGQGLPYGYTF
.	TRBJ1-6	TRBV12-3/TRBV12-4	.	TGTGCCAGCAGTTCAATCCCGGGACGGCTTAAATCACCCCTCCACTTT	CASSSIPGRLKSPLHF
.	TRBJ1-5	TRBV2	many	TGTGCCAGCAGTGAACGCACAGGGCATTATCAGCCCCAGCATTTT	CASSERTGHYQPQHF
.	TRBJ1-1	TRBV7-9	few	TGTGCCAGCAGGGGATTTCTTCGGGCTGAAGCTTTCTTT	CASRGFLRAEAFF
.	TRBJ1-1	TRBV4-2	few	TGTGCCAGCAGCCCCTATCTTCAGGTTACTGAAGCTTTCTTT	CASSPYLQVTEAFF
.	TRBJ1-5	TRBV27	many	TGTGCCAGCAGTTTAAACCCTAACAATCAGCCCCAGCATTTT	CASSLNPNNQPQHF
.	TRBJ2-7	TRBV11-2	few	TGTGCCAGCAGCAGAGGTCTGGGACCCCAACCAGGCGAGCAGTACTTC	CASSRGLGPQPGEQYF
TRBD1	TRBJ1-2	TRBV6-5	many	TGTGCCAGCAGTAACAGGGGTCCCTATGGCTACACCTTC	CASSNRGPYGYTF
TRBD1	TRBJ2-2	TRBV11-1	.	TGTGCCAGCAGCTCCCGGGACAGGGGTCCCTCACTGAACACCGGGGAGCTGTTTTTT	CASSSRDRGPSLNTGELFF
.	TRBJ1-2	TRBV29-1	many	TGCAGCGTTGAAGACAGGGGAGGAAACTATGGCTACACCTTC	CSVEDRGGNYGYTF
TRBD2	TRBJ2-2	TRBV27	few	TGTGCCAGCAGTCCAGGACTAGTTACCGGGGAGCTGTTTTTT	CASSPGLVTGELFF
.	TRBJ1-5	TRBV2	many	TGTGCCAGCAGTGAAAGAAGCTGGGACACGTTCTCCTATAGCAATCAGCCCCAGCATTTT	CASSERSWDTFSYSNQPQHF
TRBD2	TRBJ2-5	TRBV6-5	many	TGTGCCAGCAGTGTACTAGCGGGAGAGAAAGAGACCCAGTACTTC	CASSVLAGEKETQYF
.	TRBJ2-7	TRBV6-1	.	TGTGCCAGCAGCCAGGACCAGGGTGAGCAGTACTTC	CASSQDQGEQYF
.	TRBJ2-2	TRBV19	.	TGTGCCAGTAGTGCCATTTTCGGGTGGGCCGGGGAGCTGTTTTTT	CASSAIFGWAGELFF
.	TRBJ2-7	TRBV11-3	.	TGTGCCAGCTCGAACTCCAACTACGAGCAGTACTTC	CASSNSNYEQYF
.	TRBJ1-2	TRBV9	many	TGTGCCAGCAGCGTAGATTCGACTATCTATGGCTACACCTTC	CASSVDSTIYGYTF
.	TRBJ2-6	TRBV6-1	.	TGTGCCGGACAGACTCCTGGGGCCAACGTCCTGACTTTC	CAGQTPGANVLTF
.	TRBJ2-7	TRBV12-3/TRBV12-4	many	TGTGCCAACCTCTCCGCCAGCTCCTACGAGCAGTACTTC	CANLSASSYEQYF
TRBD2	TRBJ2-5	TRBV11-2	.	TGTGCCAGCAGCTTCGGACTAGCGGGAGTTGGAGAGACCCAGTACTTC	CASSFGLAGVGETQYF
TRBD1	TRBJ1-3	TRBV6-1	many	TGTGCCAGCAGTCGCGACAGGGCGCTCTCTGGAAACACCATATATTTT	CASSRDRALSGNTIYF
.	TRBJ1-1	TRBV3-1	.	TGTGCCAGCAGCCCGAACTTCAAGTCAGGGATGCACACTGAAGCTTTCTTT	CASSPNFKSGMHTEAFF
.	TRBJ1-1	TRBV12-3/TRBV12-4	.	TGTGCCAGCAGCCATCAAACAGGGATTAACACTGAAGCTTTCTTT	CASSHQTGINTEAFF
.	TRBJ2-5	TRBV12-3/TRBV12-4	many	TGTGCCAGCAGCGACCAAGAGACCCAGTACTTC	CASSDQETQYF
.	TRBJ1-3	TRBV4-1	few	TGCGCCAGCAGCCAACCTCCCAAGGCAGGGGGAAACACCATATATTTT	CASSQPPKAGGNTIYF
TRBD1	TRBJ2-7	TRBV14	many	TGTGCCAGCAGCCATTTCACAGGGGAAGAGCAGTACTTC	CASSHFTGEEQYF
TRBD2	TRBJ2-2	TRBV6-1	.	TGTGCCAGCACGTGGACTAGCGACACCGGGGAGCTGTTTTTT	CASTWTSDTGELFF
TRBD2	TRBJ2-5	TRBV7-2	.	TGTGCCAGCAGCAAAGCCCTAGCGGGAGATGTGGAGACCCAGTACTTC	CASSKALAGDVETQYF